Listed below are T cell receptor beta chains from one sample, sequenced in a study of molecular identifiers for immune sequencing clone quantification. In TCRdb, the PCR reads were re-called with MiXCR into one record per CDR3 protein. The sample includes 15,000 to 25,000 distinct CDR3 sequences, 20% to 25% seen only once; the top ten take about 6.4%. The sequencing input was naive CD8+ T cells from blood, with Jurkat cell RNA spiked in. The receptors shown here come from a human donor in good health. Some libraries in this study had Jurkat cell RNA spiked in. Each CDR3 is given with its conserved first and last residue. D genes are given only for firm matches. Only some rows state a clone size, as once, few, many or a class for expanded clones.

D: NA; J: TRBJ2-7; size: few; length: 11; V: TRBV18; CDR3: CASSPIYEQYF; DNA: TGTGCCAGCTCACCGATCTACGAGCAGTACTTC
D: NA; J: TRBJ1-1; size: few; length: 16; V: TRBV7-9; CDR3: CASSFPSTTMNTEAFF; DNA: TGTGCCAGCAGCTTTCCATCCACTACAATGAACACTGAAGCTTTCTTT
D: NA; J: TRBJ1-1; size: medium-sized; length: 12; V: TRBV12-3/TRBV12-4; CDR3: CASSFGGTEAFF; DNA: TGTGCCAGCAGTTTCGGCGGCACTGAAGCTTTCTTT
D: TRBD2; J: TRBJ2-7; size: many; length: 16; V: TRBV27; CDR3: CASSLYGGRYSYEQYF; DNA: TGTGCCAGCAGTTTATATGGCGGGAGGTACTCCTACGAGCAGTACTTC
D: NA; J: TRBJ2-2; size: NA; length: 19; V: TRBV6-5; CDR3: CASRPLFERADQNTGELFF; DNA: TGTGCCAGCAGACCACTCTTTGAGCGGGCAGATCAGAACACCGGGGAGCTGTTTTTT
D: NA; J: TRBJ1-2; size: many; length: 15; V: TRBV19; CDR3: CASYPPDQQTGGYTF; DNA: TGTGCCAGTTATCCGCCAGACCAACAGACGGGTGGCTACACCTTC
D: NA; J: TRBJ2-2; size: once; length: 12; V: TRBV19; CDR3: CASSEGIGELFF; DNA: TGTGCCAGTAGTGAGGGGATCGGGGAGCTGTTTTTT
D: NA; J: TRBJ1-2; size: many; length: 13; V: TRBV5-1; CDR3: CASRHTTNYGYTF; DNA: TGCGCCAGCAGGCACACAACGAACTATGGCTACACCTTC
D: NA; J: TRBJ1-1; size: many; length: 13; V: TRBV4-3; CDR3: CASSHGVNTEAFF; DNA: TGCGCCAGCAGCCACGGAGTGAACACTGAAGCTTTCTTT
D: NA; J: TRBJ2-2; size: medium-sized; length: 9; V: TRBV20-1; CDR3: CSASLELFF; DNA: TGCAGTGCAAGTCTGGAGCTGTTTTTT
D: NA; J: TRBJ2-1; size: medium-sized; length: 14; V: TRBV6-2/TRBV6-3; CDR3: CASTGLSSGNEQFF; DNA: TGTGCCAGCACCGGACTCTCCTCCGGCAATGAGCAGTTCTTC
D: NA; J: TRBJ1-5; size: once; length: 14; V: TRBV12-3/TRBV12-4; CDR3: CASRQVGGNQPQHF; DNA: TGTGCCAGCAGGCAGGTAGGGGGCAATCAGCCCCAGCATTTT
D: NA; J: TRBJ2-1; size: NA; length: 15; V: TRBV13; CDR3: CASSRGRDFYNEQFF; DNA: TGTGCCAGCAGCCGCGGCAGGGATTTTTACAATGAGCAGTTCTTC
D: NA; J: TRBJ2-3; size: few; length: 13; V: TRBV25-1; CDR3: CASSGDFRDTQYF; DNA: TGTGCCAGCAGTGGGGACTTTCGAGATACGCAGTATTTT
D: NA; J: TRBJ2-7; size: many; length: 11; V: TRBV6-5; CDR3: CASSLGTEQYF; DNA: TGCGCCAGCAGTTTGGGTACGGAGCAGTACTTC
D: TRBD1; J: TRBJ2-5; size: many; length: 16; V: TRBV27; CDR3: CASSLRGLGGQETQYF; DNA: TGTGCCAGCAGTTTAAGGGGGCTGGGTGGGCAAGAGACCCAGTACTTC
D: NA; J: TRBJ2-7; size: many; length: 15; V: TRBV7-9; CDR3: CASSLDRAGSYEQYF; DNA: TGTGCCAGCAGCTTAGACAGGGCCGGCTCCTACGAGCAGTACTTC
D: NA; J: TRBJ2-1; size: many; length: 14; V: TRBV7-2; CDR3: CASSLVEAHNEQFF; DNA: TGTGCCAGCAGCTTAGTCGAAGCCCACAATGAGCAGTTCTTC
D: NA; J: TRBJ2-1; size: NA; length: 13; V: TRBV11-2; CDR3: CASSHTKGNEQFF; DNA: TGTGCCAGCAGCCATACTAAGGGTAATGAGCAGTTCTTC
D: NA; J: TRBJ2-7; size: NA; length: 13; V: TRBV7-6; CDR3: CASSLVGDYEQYF; DNA: TGTGCCAGCAGCTTAGTGGGAGACTACGAGCAGTACTTC
D: NA; J: TRBJ1-2; size: NA; length: 14; V: TRBV28; CDR3: CASSSLGFYYGYTF; DNA: TGTGCCAGCAGTTCCCTGGGGTTCTACTATGGCTACACCTTC
D: NA; J: TRBJ2-3; size: many; length: 15; V: TRBV11-3; CDR3: CASSLGSRRTDTQYF; DNA: TGTGCCAGCAGCTTGGGCTCCCGGAGAACAGATACGCAGTATTTT
D: NA; J: TRBJ2-7; size: many; length: 15; V: TRBV3-1; CDR3: CASSPLGTSNYEQYF; DNA: TGTGCCAGCAGCCCCCTTGGGACATCTAACTACGAGCAGTACTTC
D: NA; J: TRBJ2-1; size: many; length: 14; V: TRBV19; CDR3: CASNRGISHNEQFF; DNA: TGTGCCAGTAACCGGGGAATCAGCCACAATGAGCAGTTCTTC
D: NA; J: TRBJ1-1; size: few; length: 14; V: TRBV7-6; CDR3: CASSRGPSNTEAFF; DNA: TGTGCCAGCAGCCGGGGACCTTCGAACACTGAAGCTTTCTTT
D: NA; J: TRBJ2-1; size: many; length: 16; V: TRBV13; CDR3: CASSFGGGGSYNEQFF; DNA: TGTGCCAGCAGCTTCGGGGGAGGGGGGTCCTACAATGAGCAGTTCTTC
D: TRBD1; J: TRBJ1-6; size: few; length: 15; V: TRBV7-9; CDR3: CATKLGDRDNSPLHF; DNA: TGTGCCACCAAGCTCGGGGACAGGGACAATTCACCCCTCCACTTT